These 27 T cell receptor beta chains originate from one sample sequenced in a study of T cell responses to AZD1222 COVID-19 vaccine. Produced via immunoSEQ multiplex PCR; TCRdb's table is partial and in-frame only. This table holds some 98,000 clones, roughly 80% found once. This material consisted of peripheral blood, taken 28 days after the second AZD1222 dose. These receptors came from an adult who received the AZD1222 COVID-19 vaccine.

In the case of this clone: This specimen includes other DNA sequences encoding the same CDR3. This chain links TRBV5-4 with TRBJ2-7; no firm D call. V dropped 2 bases and J dropped 2 bases, with 11 bases sitting between them. The CDR3 is 14 residues long. Per germline, CDR1 SGHNT and CDR2 YYREEE (reference sequence). The CDR3 region has the DNA TGTGCCAGCAGCTTATTCCCAACGGCCTACGAGCAGTACTTC. It codes for CASSLFPTAYEQYF.

V usage is TRBV3-1 (or the pseudogene TRBV3-2) and J usage is TRBJ1-2; no clear D gene. Germline V CDR1 and CDR2: LGHDT, YNNKEL (reference sequence). Trimming shortened V by 0 bases and J by 7 bases, and 6 bases separated the two germline ends. This CDR3 is 12 amino acids long. The CDR3 sequence: CASSQEGRGYTF. CDR3 DNA: TGTGCCAGCAGCCAAGAAGGACGTGGCTACACCTTC.

V usage is TRBV7-8 and J usage is TRBJ2-7; D gene unclear. The CDR3 is 15 residues long. Trimming left V 8 bases short and J 0 bases short, with 17 bases between. Germline assignment: CDR1 SGHVS and CDR2 FQNEAQ. CDR3 DNA: TGTGCCAGCCATAAATCTGTTGATCGCTCCTACGAGCAGTACTTC. Residues: CASHKSVDRSYEQYF.

This chain uses TRBV19 with TRBJ2-5; D is ambiguous. V gave up 3 bases and J gave up 1 base, with 12 bases separating them. The CDR3 is made up of 15 amino acids. The germline CDR1 and CDR2 sequences are LNHDA and SQIVND (reference sequence). In DNA form, the CDR3 reads TGTGCCAGTAGTATTGGTCCCAGCACCCAAGAGACCCAGTACTTC. Translation: CASSIGPSTQETQYF. The whole variable domain, filled in from reference TRBV19 and TRBJ2-5, reads DGGITQSPKYLFRKEGQNVTLSCEQNLNHDAMYWYRQDPGQGLRLIYYSQIVNDFQKGDIAEGYSVSREKKESFPLTVTSAQKNPTAFYLCASSIGPSTQETQYFGPGTRLLVL.

The chain is built from TRBV7-2 and TRBJ2-5, with 8 bases that match TRBD2. The V gene end was trimmed by 2 bases and the J gene end by 5 bases; junction bases not matched to a gene: 4. This CDR3 has 14 residues. Germline CDR1 reads SGHTA; CDR2 reads FQGNSA. The CDR3 bases are TGTGCCAGCAGCTTACGGGAGGGCCAGGAGACCCAGTACTTC. Residues: CASSLREGQETQYF.

The chain employs TRBV7-3 and TRBJ1-1, with TRBD1 matching over 7 bases. The junction had 22 bases not matched to a gene; V was cut back by 5 bases and J by 4 bases. CDR3 length: 19 amino acids. Germline V gene lookup returns CDR1 SGHTA and CDR2 FQGTGA. CDR3 DNA: TGTGCCAGCAGCAAGGGGGCGTCGTTCCACAGGGCCGGGGCCACTGAAGCTTTCTTT. As protein: CASSKGASFHRAGATEAFF.

The rearrangement uses TRBV19 and TRBJ1-2; D is undetermined. The germline V and J ends were trimmed by 6 bases and 6 bases, with 17 bases remaining between them. Germline V gene data show CDR1 as LNHDA and CDR2 as SQIVND (reference sequence). There are 14 residues in the CDR3. CDR3 sequence (DNA): TGTGCCAGTAGCCGACATTTGCAGTACGATGGCTACACCTTC. This codes for CASSRHLQYDGYTF.

V usage is TRBV21-1 and J usage is TRBJ1-1; TRBD1, as called in the table, went unchecked against the DNA. TRBV21-1 is assigned pseudogene status. This CDR3 spans 15 amino acids. CDR3: CASSPRDRGCTEAFF. The DNA of the CDR3 is TGTGCCAGCAGCCCCCGGGACAGGGGTTGCACTGAAGCTTTCTTT.

This clone appeared once. The CDR3 DNA follows: TGTGCCAGCAGCCTATCGACCAGACCCGATCAGCCCCAGCATTTT. Protein sequence: CASSLSTRPDQPQHF. The chain uses TRBV6-2 or TRBV6-3 and TRBJ1-5, with D unclear. The CDR3 contains 15 residues. The V end lost 6 bases, the J end lost 5 bases, and 17 bases lay between the germline ends. Germline V lookup: CDR1 MNHEY, CDR2 SVGEGT.

The chain uses TRBV18 and TRBJ2-5; D remains ambiguous. V was cut by 9 bases and J by 4 bases, with 12 bases left in between. The CDR3 consists of 12 residues. Germline CDR1 KGHSH, CDR2 LQKENI. The CDR3 loop is CASLRTGETQYF. CDR3 sequence (DNA): TGTGCCAGTCTCCGCACGGGAGAGACCCAGTACTTC.

This chain connects TRBV18 to TRBJ1-1; 8 bases agree with TRBD1. CDR3 length equals 15 residues. Looked up from germline, CDR1 is KGHSH and CDR2 is LQKENI. Trimming cost V 3 bases and J 1 base; bases outside gene matches: 4. The CDR3 region has the DNA TGTGCCAGCTCACCCCCGGGACAGGAGAACACTGAAGCTTTCTTT. Translation: CASSPPGQENTEAFF.

The chain joins TRBV19 to TRBJ2-7, with D hard to call. This CDR3 region has 15 residues. V was trimmed by 9 bases and J by 0 bases, leaving 18 bases between them. CDR1 LNHDA and CDR2 SQIVND come from the germline V gene (reference sequence). Here the CDR3 reads CASGSVRASSYEQYF. CDR3 DNA sequence: TGTGCCAGCGGCTCCGTTAGGGCAAGCTCCTACGAGCAGTACTTC.

V usage is TRBV5-4 and J usage is TRBJ2-1, with D tentatively TRBD2 (6 bases). CDR1 and CDR2 from the germline V gene are SGHNT and YYREEE (reference sequence). The CDR3 has 15 amino acids. Trimming left V 0 bases short and J 7 bases short, with 14 bases between. The chain's CDR3 is CASSLAGLPGNEQFF. The DNA for the CDR3 is TGTGCCAGCAGCTTGGCCGGACTACCGGGGAATGAGCAGTTCTTC.

V is TRBV2 and J is TRBJ1-1; possible D gene TRBD1, 5 bases. The V gene's germline CDR1 is SNHLY and CDR2 FYNNEI. Between the trimmed V and J ends, which lost 6 bases and 7 bases, there was a span of 12 bases. The CDR3 covers 12 residues. CDR3 bases: TGTGCCAGCAGGGGTCTGACAGTTGAAGCTTTCTTT. Translation gives CASRGLTVEAFF.

This clone was seen a handful of times. This CDR3 is CASSGSPRPEETQYF. DNA for the CDR3: TGCGCCAGCAGCGGTTCCCCTCGACCTGAGGAGACCCAGTACTTC. V is TRBV4-1 and J is TRBJ2-5, with D uncertain. Trimming took 5 bases from V and 5 from J, leaving 18 bases between them. The CDR3 runs 15 residues. Germline CDR1 MGHRA, CDR2 YSYEKL.

J is TRBJ2-7 and V is TRBV7-8; the match to TRBD2 covers 13 bases. The V segment lost 5 bases and the J segment 2 bases; nucleotides outside the gene matches: 3. This CDR3 spans 15 amino acids. The germline CDR1 and CDR2 sequences are SGHVS and FQNEAQ. CDR3 amino acids: CASSRLAGGTYEQYF. The CDR3, as DNA: TGTGCCAGCAGCCGACTAGCGGGAGGAACCTACGAGCAGTACTTC.

V usage is TRBV18 and J usage is TRBJ1-3; D might be TRBD1 (6 bases). Trimming left V 6 bases short and J 6 bases short, with 15 bases between. Germline V gene sequence: CDR1 KGHSH, CDR2 LQKENI. The CDR3 runs 14 residues. The CDR3 reads CASSTGGAENTIYF. Written as DNA, the CDR3 is TGTGCCAGCTCTACTGGGGGGGCTGAAAACACCATATATTTT.

The table lists this clone with a count of one. This chain uses TRBV27 with TRBJ1-1; no clear D gene. Between the trimmed V and J ends, which lost 3 bases and 4 bases, there was a span of 12 bases. This CDR3 spans 14 amino acids. Looked up from germline, CDR1 is MNHEY and CDR2 is SMNVEV (reference sequence). The CDR3 loop is CASSFSVTSTEAFF. The CDR3 DNA follows: TGTGCCAGCAGTTTCAGCGTAACGAGCACTGAAGCTTTCTTT.

A single count supports this clone. This chain joins TRBV5-1 and TRBJ1-2, with 12 bases lining up with TRBD1. This CDR3 has 14 residues. Germline loops: CDR1 SGHRS, CDR2 YFSETQ. Trimming took 4 bases from V and 8 from J; bases not matched to a gene: 6. DNA for the CDR3: TGCGCCAGCAGCATTGGGACAGGGGGCAACGGCTACACCTTC. Amino acid sequence: CASSIGTGGNGYTF.

The genes are TRBV2 and TRBJ2-5, with D maybe TRBD2 (5 bases). V gave up 6 bases and J gave up 1 base, with 9 bases separating them. Germline V gene data show CDR1 as SNHLY and CDR2 as FYNNEI. This CDR3 spans 13 amino acids. CDR3 DNA sequence: TGTGCCAGCAGGCTAGCTTTCCAAGAGACCCAGTACTTC. Translating it yields CASRLAFQETQYF. Full variable domain (missing parts from reference TRBV2 and TRBJ2-5): EPEVTQTPSHQVTQMGQEVILRCVPISNHLYFYWYRQILGQKVEFLVSFYNNEISEKSEIFDDQFSVERPDGSNFTLKIRSTKLEDSAMYFCASRLAFQETQYFGPGTRLLVL.

This chain links TRBV18 with TRBJ2-7, with D possibly being TRBD2 (6 bases). V was clipped by 3 bases and J by 3 bases, with 18 bases between them. Germline V gene data show CDR1 as KGHSH and CDR2 as LQKENI. CDR3 length: 16 residues. This chain's CDR3 is CASSPPAGGRGYEQYF. The CDR3 nucleotides read TGTGCCAGCTCACCCCCAGCCGGGGGTCGGGGCTACGAGCAGTACTTC.

This chain uses TRBV19 with TRBJ1-1; no clear D gene. CDR3 length equals 14 residues. The V gene's germline CDR1 is LNHDA and CDR2 SQIVND (reference sequence). The V end was cut by 4 bases, the J end by 4 bases, with 13 bases between. The CDR3 is CASSTLGLGTEAFF. The CDR3, as DNA: TGTGCCAGTAGTACCTTAGGCTTGGGCACTGAAGCTTTCTTT.

V is TRBV7-9 and J is TRBJ1-2; TRBD1 is a possible D gene (5 bases). The V and J ends lost 3 bases and 6 bases respectively, with 11 bases between them. From germline, CDR1 is SEHNR and CDR2 FQNEAQ (reference sequence). CDR3 size: 13 residues. CDR3 amino acids: CASSFGRGDGYTF. The CDR3, as DNA: TGTGCCAGCAGCTTTGGGCGGGGGGATGGCTACACCTTC.

This clone was observed a single time. The V call is TRBV19, the J call TRBJ2-3; D may be TRBD1 (6 bases). V lost 3 bases and J lost 2, with 27 bases in between. The V gene's germline CDR1 is LNHDA and CDR2 SQIVND (reference sequence). The CDR3 loop spans 20 amino acids. CDR3 DNA: TGTGCCAGTAGTATTCGGCCCCCGAGAAGGGGGATCATTGACACAGATACGCAGTATTTT. Protein product: CASSIRPPRRGIIDTDTQYF.

V is TRBV29-1 and J is TRBJ1-2, with D maybe TRBD1 (6 bases). The CDR3 runs 13 residues. The V gene's germline CDR1 is SQVTM and CDR2 ANQGSEA. Trimming shortened V by 2 bases and J by 7 bases, and 14 bases separated the two germline ends. The CDR3 loop is CSVEWGRGRGYTF. The CDR3 nucleotides are TGCAGCGTTGAATGGGGCAGGGGTCGTGGCTACACCTTC.

This clone was picked up one time. The chain is built from TRBV19 and TRBJ2-1; no clear D. With 5 bases removed from V and 7 bases from J, the gap between germline ends came to 9 bases. The germline V gene has CDR1 LNHDA and CDR2 SQIVND (reference sequence). CDR3 length: 12 residues. The CDR3 DNA follows: TGTGCCAGTAGTGGAAGGGTGAATGAGCAGTTCTTC. Its protein product is CASSGRVNEQFF.

The chain is built from TRBV19 and TRBJ1-4, with 7 bases matching TRBD1. Losses at the gene ends were 4 bases for V and 5 bases for J; bases not matched to a gene: 7. Looked up from germline, CDR1 is LNHDA and CDR2 is SQIVND (reference sequence). This CDR3 is built from 15 residues. CDR3 sequence (DNA): TGTGCCAGTAGTACCCGGACAGGAGGGAATGAAAAACTGTTTTTT. It translates to CASSTRTGGNEKLFF.